The entry below gives a single T cell receptor (beta chain) sequence along with its context. Its antigen is unidentified. CDR1 MDHEN and CDR2 SYDVKM come from the germline V gene. CDR3 size: 16 residues. The ends lost 1 base at V and 7 bases at J; junction bases unmatched: 3. TCRdb reanalysed the RACE reads using MiXCR and keeps one entry per CDR3 protein. The sample records more than 150,000 distinct CDR3 sequences, more than 20% being singletons. These data come from a study of human T cells and chemical hapten exposure. In the study overall: Upper-back patch tests with 0.01% DPC were read at 6 days.

Stated time point: patch test 3, about 24 weeks after DPC sensitization. Treatment in this sample: therapeutic diphenylcyclopropenone sensitization with weekly scalp DPC. Someone pulled total RNA out of unfractionated whole blood. Study-wide points: Significantly more large CDR3 similarity clusters were formed by expanded TCRs than by controls. Sensitizing to DPC left TCRs with a frequency above 1 in 1000 unaltered.

This specimen was whole blood, taken in connection with sensitization to the hapten diphenylcyclopropenone (DPC). The chain carries TRBV28 and TRBJ2-1; 14 bases agree with TRBD2. The receptor was isolated from a woman aged 40 to 49 with alopecia areata. Some clones in this sample may be carry-over from other donors' samples. The CDR3 sequence is CASSLSGTSGSNEQFF. CDR3 bases: TGTGCCAGCAGTTTATCGGGGACTAGCGGGAGTAATGAGCAGTTCTTC.